This T cell receptor (beta chain) was recovered during a study of T cells after somatic rescue of genetic block. The data were produced by immunoSEQ multiplex PCR, yet TCRdb's version contains in-frame clones alone and is incomplete. Of tens of thousands of clones detected, roughly 96% appear once; the ten largest clones hold more than 0.075%. The CDR3 contains 13 residues. CDR1 and CDR2 from the germline V gene are ENHRY and SYGVKD. V lost 4 bases to trimming and J lost 0 bases, with 6 bases between them. The material sequenced was peripheral blood mononuclear cells (PBMCs). This TCR derives from a child in the first two years of life. The chain couples TRBV10-3 to TRBJ1-1, with D unresolved. In DNA, the CDR3 is TGTGCCATCAGTGGGAGGGTGAACACTGAAGCTTTCTTT. Translating it yields CAISGRVNTEAFF.